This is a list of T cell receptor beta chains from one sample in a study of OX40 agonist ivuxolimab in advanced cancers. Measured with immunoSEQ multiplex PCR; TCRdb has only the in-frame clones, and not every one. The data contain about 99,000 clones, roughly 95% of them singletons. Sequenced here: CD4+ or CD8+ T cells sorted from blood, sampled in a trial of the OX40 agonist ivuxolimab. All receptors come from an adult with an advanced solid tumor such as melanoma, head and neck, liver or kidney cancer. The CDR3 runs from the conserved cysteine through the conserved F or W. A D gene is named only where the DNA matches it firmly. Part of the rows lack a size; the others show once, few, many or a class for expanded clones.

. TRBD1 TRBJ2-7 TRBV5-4 CASSLPGTATYEQYF TGTGCCAGCAGCCTACCCGGGACAGCTACCTACGAGCAGTACTTC
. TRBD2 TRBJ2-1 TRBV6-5 CASSYLGSGGYNEQFF TGTGCCAGCAGTTACCTGGGTAGCGGGGGTTACAATGAGCAGTTCTTC
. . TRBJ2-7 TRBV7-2 CASSGNAESYEQYF TGTGCCAGCAGCGGTAACGCTGAAAGCTACGAGCAGTACTTC
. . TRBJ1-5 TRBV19 CASSTVSGDHSNQPQHF TGTGCCAGTAGTACAGTATCGGGGGATCATAGCAATCAGCCCCAGCATTTT
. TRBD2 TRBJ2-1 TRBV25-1 CASRGAGAPEQFF TGTGCCAGCAGAGGAGCGGGAGCCCCTGAGCAGTTCTTC
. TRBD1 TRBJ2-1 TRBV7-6 CASSHPRDSLSLTYNEQFF TGTGCCAGCAGCCACCCCCGGGACAGTTTAAGTTTAACCTACAATGAGCAGTTCTTC
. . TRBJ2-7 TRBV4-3 CASSPGIPPAFYEQYF TGCGCCAGCAGCCCGGGGATACCCCCAGCTTTCTACGAGCAGTACTTC
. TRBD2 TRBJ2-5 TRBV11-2 CASSFVAGASETQYF TGTGCCAGCAGCTTTGTTGCGGGAGCGAGCGAGACCCAGTACTTC
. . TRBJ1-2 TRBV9 CASSVGGSYGYTF TGTGCCAGCAGCGTCGGAGGGAGCTATGGCTACACCTTC
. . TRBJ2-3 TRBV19 CASSILTSDRPEEDTQYF TGTGCCAGTAGTATATTGACCTCCGACAGGCCAGAGGAGGATACGCAGTATTTT
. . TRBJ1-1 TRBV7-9 CASSLSTEAFF TGTGCCAGCAGCTTGTCCACTGAAGCTTTCTTT
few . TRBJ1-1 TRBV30 CAWTPGLGITEAFF TGTGCCTGGACCCCAGGGCTAGGGATCACTGAAGCTTTCTTT
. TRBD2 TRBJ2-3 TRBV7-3 CASSLRGVPYDTQYF TGTGCCAGCAGCTTACGGGGGGTCCCCTATGATACGCAGTATTTT
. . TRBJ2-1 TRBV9 CASSVAGDDNEQFF TGTGCCAGCAGCGTAGCGGGAGACGACAATGAGCAGTTCTTC
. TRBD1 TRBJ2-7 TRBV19 CASSRTGVLNEQYF TGTGCCAGTAGCCGGACAGGGGTGCTCAACGAGCAGTACTTC
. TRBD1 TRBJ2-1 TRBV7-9 CASSLGGQGWFF TGTGCCAGCAGCTTAGGAGGACAGGGATGGTTCTTC
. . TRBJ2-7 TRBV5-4 CASSQGKGTSWDEQYF TGTGCCAGCAGCCAGGGAAAGGGGACTTCGTGGGACGAGCAGTACTTC
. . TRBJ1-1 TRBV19 CASEVGSTKNEAFF TGTGCCAGTGAAGTAGGCAGCACTAAAAATGAAGCTTTCTTT
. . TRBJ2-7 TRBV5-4 CASSLVLGSSYEQYF TGTGCCAGCAGCTTGGTCCTGGGTAGCTCCTACGAGCAGTACTTC
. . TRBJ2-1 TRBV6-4 CASSDKVAGGYNEQFF TGTGCCAGCAGTGATAAAGTCGCCGGCGGATACAATGAGCAGTTCTTC
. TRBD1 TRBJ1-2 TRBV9 CASSATGGDGYTF TGTGCCAGCAGCGCGACAGGGGGGGACGGCTACACCTTC
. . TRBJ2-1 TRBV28 CASSSRGFYNEQFF TGTGCCAGCAGTTCACGGGGATTCTACAATGAGCAGTTCTTC
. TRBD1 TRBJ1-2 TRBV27 CASSSRDRGYGYTF TGTGCCAGCAGTTCCCGGGACAGGGGGTATGGCTACACCTTC
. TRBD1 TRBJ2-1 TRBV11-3 CASSLEGGMRDEQFF TGTGCCAGCAGCTTAGAAGGGGGCATGAGGGATGAGCAGTTCTTC
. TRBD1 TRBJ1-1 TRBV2 CASTGLNGDSTGTGGLWNTEAFF TGTGCCAGCACCGGACTAAACGGCGACTCGACCGGGACAGGGGGCCTTTGGAACACTGAAGCTTTCTTT
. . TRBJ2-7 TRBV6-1 CASSFPYSSYEQYF TGTGCCAGCAGTTTTCCTTATAGCTCCTACGAGCAGTACTTC
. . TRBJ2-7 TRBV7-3 CASSQGTVFYEQYF TGCGCCAGCAGCCAAGGAACAGTGTTCTACGAGCAGTACTTC
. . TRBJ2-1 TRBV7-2 CASSSTIRGNEQFF TGTGCCAGCAGCTCGACGATTAGGGGCAATGAGCAGTTCTTC
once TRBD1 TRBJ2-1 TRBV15 CATSRDRGDYNEQFF TGTGCCACCAGCAGGGACAGGGGCGATTACAATGAGCAGTTCTTC
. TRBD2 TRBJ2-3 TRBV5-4 CASSAPSGGITDTQYF TGTGCCAGCAGCGCACCCAGCGGGGGGATCACAGATACGCAGTATTTT
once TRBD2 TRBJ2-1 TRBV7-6 CASSLEASGRFNEQFF TGTGCCAGCAGCTTAGAAGCTAGCGGGAGGTTCAATGAGCAGTTCTTC
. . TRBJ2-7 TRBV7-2 CASSSDPSYEQYF TGTGCCAGCAGCTCGGACCCCTCCTACGAGCAGTACTTC
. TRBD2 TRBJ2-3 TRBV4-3 CASSQELAGVQMGTDTQYF TGCGCCAGCAGCCAGGAACTAGCGGGAGTTCAGATGGGCACAGATACGCAGTATTTT
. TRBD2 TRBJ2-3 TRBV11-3 CASSRRVAGGQGDTQYF TGTGCCAGCAGCCGGCGGGTAGCGGGGGGGCAGGGAGATACGCAGTATTTT
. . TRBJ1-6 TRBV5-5 CASAWGVNSPLHF TGTGCCAGCGCCTGGGGGGTCAATTCACCCCTCCACTTT
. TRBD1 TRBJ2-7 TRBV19 CASSISRDSFYEQYF TGTGCCAGTAGTATCTCCCGGGACAGTTTCTACGAGCAGTACTTC
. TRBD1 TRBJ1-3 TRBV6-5 CASSPTGGTGNTIYF TGTGCCAGCAGTCCCACAGGGGGGACTGGAAACACCATATATTTT
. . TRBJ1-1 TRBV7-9 CASSLWGTGVRTEAFF TGTGCCAGCAGCTTATGGGGCACTGGGGTAAGGACTGAAGCTTTCTTT
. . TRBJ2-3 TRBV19 CASSSVSGTDTQYF TGTGCCAGTAGTTCGGTTAGCGGCACAGATACGCAGTATTTT
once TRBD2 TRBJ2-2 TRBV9 CASSIGTSGRTGELFF TGTGCCAGCAGCATTGGGACTAGCGGGAGGACCGGGGAGCTGTTTTTT
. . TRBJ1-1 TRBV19 CASSMRWGMENTEAFF TGTGCCAGTAGTATGAGATGGGGGATGGAGAACACTGAAGCTTTCTTT
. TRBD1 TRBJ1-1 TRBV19 CASSTPGGYTEAFF TGTGCCAGTAGTACACCAGGGGGATACACTGAAGCTTTCTTT
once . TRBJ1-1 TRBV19 CASSTGGSTEAFF TGTGCCAGTAGTACCGGGGGCTCCACTGAAGCTTTCTTT
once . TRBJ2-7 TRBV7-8 CASSLSGVTYEQYF TGTGCCAGCAGCTTATCAGGGGTGACTTACGAGCAGTACTTC